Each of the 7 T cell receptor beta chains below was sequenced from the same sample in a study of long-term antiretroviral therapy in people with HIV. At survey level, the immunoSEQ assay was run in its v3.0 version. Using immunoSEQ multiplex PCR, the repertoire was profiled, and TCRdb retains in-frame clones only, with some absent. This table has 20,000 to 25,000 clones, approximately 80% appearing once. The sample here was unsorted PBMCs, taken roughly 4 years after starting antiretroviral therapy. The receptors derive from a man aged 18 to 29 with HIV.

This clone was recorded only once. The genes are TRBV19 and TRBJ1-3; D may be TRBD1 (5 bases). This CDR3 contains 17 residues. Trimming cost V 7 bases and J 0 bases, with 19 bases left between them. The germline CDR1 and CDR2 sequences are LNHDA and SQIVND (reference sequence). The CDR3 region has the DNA TGTGCCAGTAAAGGAGACGGGGACCCGAGCTCTGGAAACACCATATATTTT. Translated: CASKGDGDPSSGNTIYF.

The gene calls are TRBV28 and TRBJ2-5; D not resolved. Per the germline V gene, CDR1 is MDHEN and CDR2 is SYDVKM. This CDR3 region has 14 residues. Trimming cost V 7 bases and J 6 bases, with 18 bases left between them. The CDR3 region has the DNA TGTGCCAGCACCCTTGGGTCCCTACCAAAGACCCAGTACTTC. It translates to CASTLGSLPKTQYF.

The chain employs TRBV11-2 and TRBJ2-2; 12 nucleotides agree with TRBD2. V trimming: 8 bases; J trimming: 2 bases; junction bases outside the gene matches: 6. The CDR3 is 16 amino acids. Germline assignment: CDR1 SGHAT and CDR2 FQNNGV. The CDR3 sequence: CASRLAGATNTGELFF. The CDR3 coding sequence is TGTGCCAGCCGACTAGCGGGGGCCACAAACACCGGGGAGCTGTTTTTT.

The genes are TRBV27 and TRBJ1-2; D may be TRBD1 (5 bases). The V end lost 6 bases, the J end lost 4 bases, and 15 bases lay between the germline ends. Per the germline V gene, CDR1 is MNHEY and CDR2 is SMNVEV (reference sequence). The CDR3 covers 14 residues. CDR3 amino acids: CASRDDDSSYGYTF. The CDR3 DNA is TGTGCCAGCAGGGATGACGACAGTAGCTATGGCTACACCTTC.

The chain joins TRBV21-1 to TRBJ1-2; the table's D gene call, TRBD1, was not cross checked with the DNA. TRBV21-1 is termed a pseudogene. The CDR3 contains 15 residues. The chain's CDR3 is CASSKEDSHNYGYTF. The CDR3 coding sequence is TGTGCCAGCAGCAAAGAGGACAGCCATAACTATGGCTACACCTTC.

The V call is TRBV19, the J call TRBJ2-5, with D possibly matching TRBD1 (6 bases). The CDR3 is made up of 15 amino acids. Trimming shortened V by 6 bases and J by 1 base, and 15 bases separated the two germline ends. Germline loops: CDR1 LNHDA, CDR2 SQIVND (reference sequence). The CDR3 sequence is CASRNLGQPQETQYF. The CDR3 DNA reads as TGTGCCAGTAGGAACCTCGGACAGCCCCAAGAGACCCAGTACTTC. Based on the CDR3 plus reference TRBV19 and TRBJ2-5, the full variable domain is DGGITQSPKYLFRKEGQNVTLSCEQNLNHDAMYWYRQDPGQGLRLIYYSQIVNDFQKGDIAEGYSVSREKKESFPLTVTSAQKNPTAFYLCASRNLGQPQETQYFGPGTRLLVL.

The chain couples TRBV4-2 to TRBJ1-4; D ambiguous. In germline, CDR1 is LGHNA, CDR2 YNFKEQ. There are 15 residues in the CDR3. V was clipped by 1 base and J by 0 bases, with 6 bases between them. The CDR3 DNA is TGTGCCAGCAGCCAAGGTGGGGCAACTAATGAAAAACTGTTTTTT. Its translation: CASSQGGATNEKLFF.